This record covers a single TCR beta chain. The CDR3 consists of 14 residues. Trimming shortened V by 3 bases and J by 6 bases, and 9 bases separated the two germline ends. CDR1 and CDR2 (germline): SGHTA, FQGTGA. This record comes from a study of T cell changes during pregnancy in multiple sclerosis. The repertoire was sequenced with immunoSEQ multiplex PCR; TCRdb's copy has only in-frame clones and lacks some. The repertoire includes 15,000 to 25,000 clones, roughly 89% of them detected once, and 5.5% to 7.5% sits in the top ten. The sequences come from CD8+ T cells from peripheral blood mononuclear cells, collected in the third trimester of pregnancy. This clonotype originated in a female donor in good health, enrolled as a control in a pregnancy study. This chain connects TRBV7-3 to TRBJ1-6; possible D gene TRBD1, 5 bases. The DNA for the CDR3 is TGTGCCAGCAGCTTTGCGACAGCTAATTCACCCCTCCACTTT. It encodes CASSFATANSPLHF.